Listed here are 22 T cell receptor beta chains from one sample, sequenced in a study of T-cell reconstitution after alpha-beta-depleted transplantation in children. Using unique molecular identifiers, the investigators prepared the TCRbeta library. MiXCR was run by TCRdb on the PCR reads, yielding one entry per CDR3 protein. The profile shows 500,000 to 750,000 distinct CDR3 sequences, over 20% of them singletons. Sample: PBMCs, taken before TCRalphabeta/CD19-depleted stem cell transplant. The source is a boy less than two years old with Wiskott-Aldrich syndrome, due to receive a stem cell transplant.

The chain recombines TRBV12-3 or TRBV12-4 with TRBJ1-5, with TRBD1 matching 10 bases. This CDR3 has 15 residues. The junction had 4 bases not matched to a gene; V was cut back by 4 bases and J by 4 bases. CDR3 residues: CASSYDRGQNQPQHF. The CDR3 region has the DNA TGTGCCAGCAGTTATGACAGGGGGCAAAATCAGCCCCAGCATTTT.

This chain connects TRBV20-1 to TRBJ1-2; D is perhaps TRBD1 (5 bases). V was pared by 6 bases and J by 2 bases, with 13 bases between. The CDR3 runs to 13 residues. Looked up from germline, CDR1 is DFQATT and CDR2 is SNEGSKA (reference sequence). CDR3 loop: CSAPGQINYGYTF. DNA for the CDR3: TGCAGTGCCCCCGGACAAATAAACTATGGCTACACCTTC.

This chain connects TRBV2 to TRBJ1-1; D not resolved. Trimming shortened V by 7 bases and J by 0 bases, and 9 bases separated the two germline ends. CDR3 length: 13 amino acids. Germline assignment: CDR1 SNHLY and CDR2 FYNNEI. CDR3 region: CASNKGMNTEAFF. CDR3 bases: TGTGCCAGCAATAAGGGCATGAACACTGAAGCTTTCTTT.

This clonotype was found a few times. The chain has TRBV28 and TRBJ2-4; possible D gene TRBD2, 5 bases. This CDR3 is 14 amino acids long. Germline assignment: CDR1 MDHEN and CDR2 SYDVKM. V was shortened by 3 bases and J by 6 bases, with 12 bases between the two germline ends. The CDR3 region has the DNA TGTGCCAGCAGTTTGGCCGGGAAGAGAAACATTCAGTACTTC. Amino acids: CASSLAGKRNIQYF.

The J gene is TRBJ2-7, the V gene TRBV7-6; D assignment may be TRBD1 or TRBD2 (5 bases each). V was cut by 6 bases and J by 4 bases, with 13 bases left in between. Per the germline V gene, CDR1 is SGHVS and CDR2 is FNYEAQ. This CDR3 has 13 residues. The CDR3 spells CASSPGTIYEQYF. CDR3 sequence (DNA): TGTGCCAGCAGTCCCGGGACGATATACGAGCAGTACTTC.

This clonotype appeared a few times. V is TRBV5-1 and J is TRBJ1-1, with unresolved D. This CDR3 has 15 residues. Trimming pared 0 bases from V and 1 base from J, leaving 10 bases between. The germline CDR1 and CDR2 sequences are SGHRS and YFSETQ. The CDR3 spells CASSLGPFRNTEAFF. As DNA, the CDR3 is TGCGCCAGCAGCTTGGGGCCCTTCCGGAACACTGAAGCTTTCTTT.

In its sample, this clonotype was seen a few times. This chain uses TRBV20-1 with TRBJ1-5; D is perhaps TRBD1 (5 bases). V lost 6 bases to trimming and J lost 6 bases, with 9 bases between them. CDR1 and CDR2 from the germline V gene are DFQATT and SNEGSKA (reference sequence). The CDR3 contains 11 residues. This CDR3 is CSAMGGQPQHF. The CDR3 DNA reads as TGCAGTGCCATGGGGGGTCAGCCCCAGCATTTT.

The rearrangement joins TRBV20-1 to TRBJ1-1; possible D gene TRBD1, 5 bases. V was clipped by 6 bases and J by 7 bases, with 18 bases between them. This CDR3 has 13 residues. Germline V gene data show CDR1 as DFQATT and CDR2 as SNEGSKA (reference sequence). CDR3 in DNA: TGCAGTGCGAACGGAGACAGCGCGGGTGAAGCTTTCTTT. Translation gives CSANGDSAGEAFF.

The chain uses TRBV6-5 and TRBJ2-7; the D gene is possibly TRBD1 (6 bases). Trimming removed 5 bases from V and 7 bases from J, with 12 bases in between. The CDR3 covers 12 residues. CDR1 and CDR2 (germline): MNHEY, SVGAGI. The CDR3 sequence: CASSGQPGEQYF. The CDR3 region has the DNA TGTGCCAGCAGTGGACAGCCTGGGGAGCAGTACTTC.

Written as DNA, the CDR3 is TGCGCCAGCAGCTTGGGATCTCGTCAGGGCGAGCAGTACTTC. It codes for CASSLGSRQGEQYF. The gene calls are TRBV5-1 and TRBJ2-7; perhaps TRBD1 as D (5 bases). Germline CDR1 and CDR2: SGHRS and YFSETQ. V gave up 0 bases and J gave up 6 bases, with 13 bases separating them. CDR3 size: 14 residues.

This clonotype was counted only a few times. The gene calls are TRBV20-1 and TRBJ2-7; TRBD2 matches 8 bases. This CDR3 is 15 amino acids long. V lost 6 bases, J lost 4 bases, and 14 bases stayed unmatched. The V gene's germline CDR1 is DFQATT and CDR2 SNEGSKA (reference sequence). The CDR3 loop is CSAYRNTGGSYEQYF. The DNA for the CDR3 is TGCAGTGCATACAGAAACACGGGAGGGTCATACGAGCAGTACTTC.

This clonotype was seen more than once but under ten times. CDR3 loop: CASSLSRTAISSYNEQFF. The CDR3 region has the DNA TGTGCCAGCAGTTTATCCCGTACAGCGATATCCTCCTACAATGAGCAGTTCTTC. The chain links TRBV27 to TRBJ2-1; D uncertain. The CDR3 is made up of 18 amino acids. The V end lost 0 bases, the J end lost 0 bases, and 15 bases lay between the germline ends. Germline V gene sequence: CDR1 MNHEY, CDR2 SMNVEV (reference sequence).

The chain recombines TRBV5-1 with TRBJ2-3, with TRBD2 matching 7 bases. Germline loops: CDR1 SGHRS, CDR2 YFSETQ. The CDR3 is 15 amino acids. The V gene end was trimmed by 3 bases and the J gene end by 3 bases; junction bases not matched to a gene: 7. The CDR3 loop reads CASSSGGSRTDTQYF. CDR3 in DNA: TGCGCCAGCAGCTCCGGCGGGAGTAGGACAGATACGCAGTATTTT. Drawing the rest from reference TRBV5-1 and TRBJ2-3, the complete variable domain is KAGVTQTPRYLIKTRGQQVTLSCSPISGHRSVSWYQQTPGQGLQFLFEYFSETQRNKGNFPGRFSGRQFSNSRSEMNVSTLELGDSALYLCASSSGGSRTDTQYFGPGTRLTVL.

This clonotype was counted a few times. The rearrangement links TRBV28 to TRBJ2-7, with D possibly matching TRBD1 (6 bases). Germline CDR1 is MDHEN and CDR2 is SYDVKM. CDR3 length: 14 residues. The ends were cut back, 7 bases at V and 3 bases at J, with 16 bases in the middle. The CDR3 bases are TGTGCCAGCACCCTAGGGGGAGTCTTCTACGAGCAGTACTTC. Translated: CASTLGGVFYEQYF.

The V and J genes are TRBV18 and TRBJ2-5, with D uncertain. Trimming removed 2 bases from V and 1 base from J, with 8 bases in between. The CDR3 sequence is 14 residues long. Germline CDR1 and CDR2: KGHSH and LQKENI. The CDR3 bases are TGTGCCAGCTCACCAAGAATAGTCCAAGAGACCCAGTACTTC. Encoded protein: CASSPRIVQETQYF.

Many counts were recorded for this clonotype. Here the CDR3 reads CASSFAGYNEQFF. DNA for the CDR3: TGTGCCAGCAGCTTCGCGGGCTACAATGAGCAGTTCTTC. The J gene is TRBJ2-1, the V gene TRBV5-6, with a tentative D call TRBD2 (5 bases). V shed 2 bases and J shed 3 bases, with 6 bases lying between them. The germline gives CDR1 SGHDT, CDR2 YYEEEE. The length of the CDR3 is 13 residues.

This clonotype was seen a handful of times. The V gene is TRBV12-3 or TRBV12-4, the J gene TRBJ2-7; 9 bases line up with TRBD1. This CDR3 has 17 amino acids. The ends lost 2 bases at V and 2 bases at J; junction bases unmatched: 10. The CDR3 region has the DNA TGTGCCAGCAGTTTAACCTGGGGGGACAGGGTAACCTACGAGCAGTACTTC. It specifies CASSLTWGDRVTYEQYF.

The chain recombines TRBV7-8 with TRBJ1-1, with 7 bases that match TRBD1. The germline V gene has CDR1 SGHVS and CDR2 FQNEAQ. Trimming took 3 bases from V and 4 from J; bases not matched to a gene: 2. CDR3 length: 13 residues. CDR3: CASSFRQGTEAFF. The CDR3 region has the DNA TGTGCCAGCAGCTTCCGACAGGGCACTGAAGCTTTCTTT.

The CDR3 sequence is CASSLPGRAGELFF. For the CDR3, the DNA is TGTGCCAGCAGTTTACCGGGACGGGCCGGGGAGCTGTTTTTT. The chain uses TRBV28 and TRBJ2-2, with D perhaps given as TRBD1 or TRBD2 (5 bases each). The V gene's germline CDR1 is MDHEN and CDR2 SYDVKM. The CDR3 length is 14 residues. Deletions cut 2 bases from V and 6 bases from J, with 10 bases between.

In this sample, this clonotype turned up a few times. This chain connects TRBV2 to TRBJ2-6, with D possibly TRBD2 on 7 matching bases. V lost 8 bases and J 0 bases, leaving 11 bases between the germline ends. Per germline, CDR1 SNHLY and CDR2 FYNNEI. This CDR3 contains 15 residues. The CDR3 DNA sequence: TGTGCCAGCGGGGGGGGCGCCTCTGGGGCCAACGTCCTGACTTTC. This codes for CASGGGASGANVLTF.

The chain is built from TRBV6-1 and TRBJ2-1; D remains ambiguous. The germline gives CDR1 MNHNS, CDR2 SASEGT. Trimming cost V 7 bases and J 6 bases, with 10 bases left between them. This CDR3 has 12 amino acids. The chain's CDR3 is CASILVGNEQFF. DNA of the CDR3: TGTGCCAGCATCCTAGTAGGCAATGAGCAGTTCTTC.

This chain joins TRBV11-1 and TRBJ1-5; 10 bases align to TRBD1. Germline CDR1 reads SGHAT; CDR2 reads FQDESV (reference sequence). The CDR3 covers 18 residues. V dropped 2 bases and J dropped 6; count of bases not matched to a gene: 13. CDR3 coding DNA: TGTGCCAGCAGCTTATCTGGGACAGGGGTTGTGGGGGTTCAGCCCCAGCATTTT. Residues: CASSLSGTGVVGVQPQHF.